This T cell receptor beta chain was observed in a study of shared clonotypes between healthy human individuals. Positively selected for CCR7, the CD45RO-negative cells used as naive CD8 cells excluded terminally differentiated effector memory CD45RA+ cells. The germline CDR1 and CDR2 sequences are MGHDK and SYGVNS. CDR3 length: 15 residues. J lost 7 bases, V lost 4 bases, and 8 bases had no gene match. The protocol was immunoSEQ multiplex PCR, while the TCRdb copy is restricted to in-frame clones and leaves out a portion. Of over 2,000,000 clones listed, just under 95% are singletons. The chain has TRBV25-1 and TRBJ1-4; 8 nucleotides align to TRBD1. Sequencing was performed on naive CD8+ T cells from PBMCs. The receptor's source is a man between 18 and 35 years old in good health. Some clones in this sample may be carry-over from other donors' samples. The CDR3, as DNA: TGTGCCAGCAGTGCCGGACAGGGATCCGGTGAAAAACTGTTTTTT. Translation: CASSAGQGSGEKLFF. Together with reference TRBV25-1 and TRBJ1-4, the CDR3 gives the full variable domain: EADIYQTPRYLVIGTGKKITLECSQTMGHDKMYWYQQDPGMELHLIHYSYGVNSTEKGDLSSESTVSRIRTEHFPLTLESARPSHTSQYLCASSAGQGSGEKLFFGSGTQLSVL.